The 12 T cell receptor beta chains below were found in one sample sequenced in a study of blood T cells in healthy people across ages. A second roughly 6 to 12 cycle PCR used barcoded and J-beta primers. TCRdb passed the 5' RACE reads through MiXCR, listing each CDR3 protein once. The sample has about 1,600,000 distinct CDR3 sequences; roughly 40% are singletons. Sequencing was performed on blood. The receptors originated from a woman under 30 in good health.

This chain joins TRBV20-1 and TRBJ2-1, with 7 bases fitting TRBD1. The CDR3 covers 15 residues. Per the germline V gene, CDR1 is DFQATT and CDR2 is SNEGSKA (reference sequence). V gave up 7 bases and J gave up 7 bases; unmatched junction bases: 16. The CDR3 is CSVLDRERVGNEQFF. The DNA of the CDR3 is TGCAGTGTCCTTGACAGGGAGCGAGTGGGGAATGAGCAGTTCTTC.

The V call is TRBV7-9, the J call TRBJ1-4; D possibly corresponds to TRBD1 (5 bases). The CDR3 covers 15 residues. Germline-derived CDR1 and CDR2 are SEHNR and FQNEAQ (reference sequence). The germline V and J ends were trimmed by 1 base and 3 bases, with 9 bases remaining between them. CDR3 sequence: CASSLGGGPNEKLFF. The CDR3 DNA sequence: TGTGCCAGCAGCTTAGGTGGGGGTCCTAATGAAAAACTGTTTTTT.

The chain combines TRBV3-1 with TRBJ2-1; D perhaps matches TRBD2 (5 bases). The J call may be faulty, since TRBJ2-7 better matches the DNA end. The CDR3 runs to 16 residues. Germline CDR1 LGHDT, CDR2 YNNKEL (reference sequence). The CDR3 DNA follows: TGTGCCAGCAGCCCTAAACGGGGAATCCTTTACAATGAGCAGTACTTC. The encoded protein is CASSPKRGILYNEQYF.

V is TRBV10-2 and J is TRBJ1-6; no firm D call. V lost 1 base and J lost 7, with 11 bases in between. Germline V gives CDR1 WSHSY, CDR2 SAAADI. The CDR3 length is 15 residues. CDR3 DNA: TGCGCCAGCAGTGAGTTCCCGTCTTTGAATTCACCCCTCCACTTT. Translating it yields CASSEFPSLNSPLHF.

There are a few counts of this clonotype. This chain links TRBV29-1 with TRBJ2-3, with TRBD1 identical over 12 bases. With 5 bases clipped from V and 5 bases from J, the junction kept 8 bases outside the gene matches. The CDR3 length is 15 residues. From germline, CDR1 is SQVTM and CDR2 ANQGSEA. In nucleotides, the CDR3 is TGCAGCGTTCACGCCGGGACAGGGGGCTTAGATACGCAGTATTTT. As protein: CSVHAGTGGLDTQYF.

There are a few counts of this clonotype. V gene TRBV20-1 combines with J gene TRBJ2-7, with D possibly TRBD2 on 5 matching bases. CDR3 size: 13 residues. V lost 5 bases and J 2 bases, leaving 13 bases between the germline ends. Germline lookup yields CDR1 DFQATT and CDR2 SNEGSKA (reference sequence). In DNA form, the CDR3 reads TGCAGTGCTGATTCGTCTAGCACCTACGAGCAGTACTTC. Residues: CSADSSSTYEQYF.

The CDR3 here is CASSPPGFAPSVYGYTF. DNA of the CDR3: TGTGCCAGCAGCCCTCCCGGGTTCGCCCCTAGTGTTTATGGCTACACCTTC. The chain uses TRBV28 and TRBJ1-2; D is uncertain. CDR1 MDHEN and CDR2 SYDVKM come from the germline V gene. The CDR3 loop spans 17 amino acids. V gave up 6 bases and J gave up 5 bases, with 25 bases separating them.

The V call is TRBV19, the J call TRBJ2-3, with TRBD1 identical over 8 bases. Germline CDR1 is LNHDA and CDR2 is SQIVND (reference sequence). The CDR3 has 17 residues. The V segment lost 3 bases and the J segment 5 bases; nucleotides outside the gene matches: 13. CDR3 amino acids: CASSIILGTGGKDTQYF. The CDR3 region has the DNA TGTGCCAGTAGTATCATCTTGGGGACAGGTGGAAAAGATACGCAGTATTTT. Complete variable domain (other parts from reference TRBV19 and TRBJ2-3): DGGITQSPKYLFRKEGQNVTLSCEQNLNHDAMYWYRQDPGQGLRLIYYSQIVNDFQKGDIAEGYSVSREKKESFPLTVTSAQKNPTAFYLCASSIILGTGGKDTQYFGPGTRLTVL.

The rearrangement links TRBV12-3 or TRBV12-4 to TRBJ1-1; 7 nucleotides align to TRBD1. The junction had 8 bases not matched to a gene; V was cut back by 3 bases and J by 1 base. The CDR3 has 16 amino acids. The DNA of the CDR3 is TGTGCCAGCAGTTTCTCGGCAGGGGGGAGGAACACTGAAGCTTTCTTT. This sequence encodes CASSFSAGGRNTEAFF.

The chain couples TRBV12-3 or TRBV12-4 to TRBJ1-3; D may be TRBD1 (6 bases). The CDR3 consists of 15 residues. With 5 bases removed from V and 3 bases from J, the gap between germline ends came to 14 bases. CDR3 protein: CASSVWDTLGNTIYF. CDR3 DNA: TGTGCCAGCAGTGTGTGGGACACCCTTGGAAACACCATATATTTT.

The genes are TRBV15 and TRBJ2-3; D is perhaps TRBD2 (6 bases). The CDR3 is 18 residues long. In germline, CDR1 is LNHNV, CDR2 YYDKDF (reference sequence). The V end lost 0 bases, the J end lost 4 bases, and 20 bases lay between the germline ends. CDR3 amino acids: CATSRDFYYAGPADTQYF. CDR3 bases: TGTGCCACCAGCAGAGATTTTTATTATGCGGGACCCGCAGATACGCAGTATTTT.

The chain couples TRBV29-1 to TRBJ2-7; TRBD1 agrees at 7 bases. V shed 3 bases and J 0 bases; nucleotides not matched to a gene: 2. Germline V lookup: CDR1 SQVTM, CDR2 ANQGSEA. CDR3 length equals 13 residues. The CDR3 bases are TGCAGCGTTGAGTCAGGGGGCTCCTACGAGCAGTACTTC. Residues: CSVESGGSYEQYF.